The sequence of this TCR beta chain was determined in a study of T cell responses to AZD1222 COVID-19 vaccine. Assay: immunoSEQ multiplex PCR; the TCRdb copy retains only in-frame clones and omits some. The table has 150,000 or so clones, around 90% seen once. The CDR3 is made up of 17 amino acids. Germline CDR1 and CDR2: KGHDR and SFDVKD. V lost 3 bases and J lost 7; bases outside the gene matches: 8. This clonotype was sampled from an adult in good health. This chain links TRBV24-1 with TRBJ2-2; 12 bases fit TRBD1. Sequences were derived from peripheral blood, sampled on day 0 of MenACWY control vaccination. CDR3 region: CATSDTGTGGLVGELFF. CDR3 nucleotide sequence: TGTGCCACCAGTGATACTGGGACAGGGGGCCTTGTCGGGGAGCTGTTTTTT.